This T cell receptor beta chain was captured in a study of blood T cells in healthy people across ages. Every sample yielded at least 6.5 million isolated PBMCs. The second PCR ran about 6 to 11 cycles with a sample-barcoded 5' primer and J-beta primers. Each cDNA molecule carried a tag from a template-switch adaptor that contained 12 random nucleotides. MiXCR, run by TCRdb on the 5' RACE reads, gives a single entry per CDR3 protein. Of about 930,000 distinct CDR3 sequences listed, 29% are singletons. The ends were cut back, 0 bases at V and 6 bases at J, with 8 bases in the middle. CDR3 length: 13 amino acids. From germline, CDR1 is MNHNY and CDR2 SVGAGI (reference sequence). The data also belong to a second study, concerning T cells of mothers and their children. That report adds: In each mother, TCR beta CDR3 reads exceeded 10 million; in each child, they numbered several million.

Sequenced: blood. The receptor comes from a woman in her forties in good health. The V and J genes are TRBV6-6 and TRBJ1-2, with D possibly matching TRBD1 (5 bases). CDR3 DNA: TGTGCCAGCAGTTACTCCGCAGGGAATGGCTACACCTTC. As protein: CASSYSAGNGYTF.